This T cell receptor beta chain was recorded in a study of CD8+CD57+ T cells in acquired aplastic anemia. The wider study: Sorted CD4+ plus CD8+ cells gave DNA averaging roughly 3.5 ug.

CDR3 size: 12 residues. CDR1 is SGHVS, CDR2 FQNEAQ, per germline. J lost 8 bases, V lost 5 bases, and 3 bases had no gene match. Study-wide results and limits: Patients and healthy controls showed no significant CD8+ Simpson's diversity difference.

In this sample, this clonotype turned up many times. Its antigen is currently unknown. Genomic DNA acted as the template from which TCR beta VDJ combination and CDR3 sequence profiling were carried out. TCRdb passed the reads through MiXCR, listing each CDR3 protein once. The profile shows 90,000 to 150,000 distinct CDR3 sequences, about 50% of them singletons. All patients picked for sequencing had shown, by flow cytometry, an expansion of CD8+CD57+ cells. Patients were untreated when blood was sampled. This TCR derives from a human donor with aplastic anemia. The sample was sorted CD4+, CD8+, or CD8+CD57+ T cells (not recorded which) from PBMCs. The genes are TRBV7-8 and TRBJ1-5; 7 bases align to TRBD1. The CDR3 protein is CASSHRGEPQHF. The CDR3 DNA sequence: TGTGCCAGCAGCCACAGGGGTGAGCCCCAGCATTTT.